The 20 T cell receptor beta chains reported below all come from one sample, sequenced in a study of Ad26.COV2.S vaccination and SARS-CoV-2 variants. Specified treatment: 15 to 20 received Ad26.COV2.S at low or high dose, single or two shots; roughly five received placebo; per-sample allocation not given. Day 63 after the first vaccine or placebo injection was the time point for sampling. TCRdb's copy holds only in-frame clones and misses some; the assay was immunoSEQ multiplex PCR. The table records 300,000 to 350,000 clones, approximately 90% of them present only once. The sequencing used peripheral blood, collected in a trial of Ad26.COV2.S vaccine versus placebo. These receptors originate from a person between 18 and 59 years old who received the Ad26.COV2.S COVID-19 vaccine or a placebo.

This sequence joins TRBV7-9 and TRBJ1-1; 9 bases map to TRBD1. Trimming at V came to 5 bases and at J to 3 bases, leaving 10 bases not matched to a gene. Germline V gives CDR1 SEHNR, CDR2 FQNEAQ (reference sequence). The CDR3 contains 16 residues. The CDR3, as DNA: TGTGCCAGCAGCCTAGGACAGGGGAGAGCGGACACTGAAGCTTTCTTT. Its translation: CASSLGQGRADTEAFF.

This clone is classed as medium-sized. V and J are TRBV4-1 and TRBJ1-1; no reliable D call. The CDR3 has 13 amino acids. Germline V lookup: CDR1 MGHRA, CDR2 YSYEKL. V lost 6 bases and J 4 bases, leaving 12 bases between the germline ends. DNA for the CDR3: TGCGCCAGCAGTCCCCCAGGTGCCACTGAAGCTTTCTTT. Translated: CASSPPGATEAFF.

This clone occurred a few times. The chain is built from TRBV7-2 and TRBJ2-2; 15 bases fit TRBD2. Per the germline V gene, CDR1 is SGHTA and CDR2 is FQGNSA. With 5 bases clipped from V and 7 bases from J, the junction kept 8 bases outside the gene matches. The CDR3 is 17 amino acids. This chain's CDR3 is CASSRTSGRAQNGELFF. The CDR3, as DNA: TGTGCCAGCAGCCGGACTAGCGGGAGGGCCCAGAACGGGGAGCTGTTTTTT.

This chain uses TRBV4-1 with TRBJ2-3; the D is unclear. The CDR3 has 15 amino acids. Germline V gives CDR1 MGHRA, CDR2 YSYEKL. Trimming took 1 base from V and 5 from J, leaving 13 bases between them. Here the CDR3 DNA reads TGCGCCAGCAGCCAAGTCTTCAGCGTCGTAGATACGCAGTATTTT. It translates to CASSQVFSVVDTQYF.

The CDR3 nucleotides are TGTGCCAGCAGCGCGGTTACAGGGGTTGAGGGCTACACCTTC. Amino acid sequence: CASSAVTGVEGYTF. The rearrangement uses TRBV5-4 and TRBJ1-2; 7 bases map to TRBD1. The CDR3 spans 14 residues. Germline-derived CDR1 and CDR2 are SGHNT and YYREEE (reference sequence). V lost 4 bases, J lost 8 bases, and 11 bases stayed unmatched. Filled out from reference TRBV5-4 and TRBJ1-2, the complete variable domain reads ETGVTQSPTHLIKTRGQQVTLRCSSQSGHNTVSWYQQALGQGPQFIFQYYREEENGRGNFPPRFSGLQFPNYSSELNVNALELDDSALYLCASSAVTGVEGYTFGSGTRLTVV.

The CDR3 nucleotides are TGTGCCAGCAGCCCGACAGGGGCAAGTCAGCCCCAGCATTTT. This translates into CASSPTGASQPQHF. The chain uses TRBV7-2 and TRBJ1-5; 8 bases are shared with TRBD1. V shed 5 bases and J 6 bases; nucleotides not matched to a gene: 6. The CDR3 totals 14 residues. Germline lookup yields CDR1 SGHTA and CDR2 FQGNSA.

The chain couples TRBV4-1 to TRBJ1-1; 11 nucleotides agree with TRBD1. The CDR3 sequence is 18 residues long. Germline lookup yields CDR1 MGHRA and CDR2 YSYEKL. The ends lost 4 bases at V and 2 bases at J; junction bases unmatched: 12. The CDR3 region is CASSRSTGTGGRNTEAFF. CDR3 DNA: TGCGCCAGCAGCCGATCAACCGGGACAGGGGGGCGAAACACTGAAGCTTTCTTT.

The genes are TRBV27 and TRBJ1-5; 9 bases map to TRBD1. This CDR3 is 15 amino acids long. The J segment lost 7 bases and the V segment lost 6 bases, leaving 10 bases of the junction unmatched. The germline CDR1 and CDR2 sequences are MNHEY and SMNVEV (reference sequence). The CDR3 is CASRLLGTGSQPQHF. The CDR3 DNA reads as TGTGCCAGCAGACTATTAGGGACAGGGTCACAGCCCCAGCATTTT.

The rearrangement links TRBV6-2 or TRBV6-3 to TRBJ1-5; no reliable D call. V was cut by 2 bases and J by 0 bases, with 14 bases left in between. The CDR3 spans 17 residues. Looked up from germline, CDR1 is MNHEY and CDR2 is SVGEGT. The CDR3 protein is CASSYQSAGFSNQPQHF. CDR3 nucleotide sequence: TGTGCCAGCAGTTACCAATCAGCAGGCTTTAGCAATCAGCCCCAGCATTTT.

In this sample, this clone turned up once. The chain links TRBV11-2 to TRBJ2-7; no clear D gene. V lost 0 bases to trimming and J lost 4 bases, with 7 bases between them. CDR1 is SGHAT, CDR2 FQNNGV, per germline. This CDR3 is built from 13 residues. CDR3: CASSLDYGYEQYF. As DNA, the CDR3 is TGTGCCAGCAGCTTAGATTACGGGTACGAGCAGTACTTC.

The chain links TRBV5-6 to TRBJ2-5; tentative D call: TRBD1 (5 bases). Germline values: CDR1 SGHDT, CDR2 YYEEEE. The CDR3 is made up of 15 amino acids. V was trimmed by 2 bases and J by 1 base, leaving 12 bases between them. The CDR3 DNA sequence: TGTGCCAGCAGCTTAGGCAGGGCTTCCCAAGAGACCCAGTACTTC. Amino acid sequence: CASSLGRASQETQYF.

This clone was detected only once. The chain combines TRBV2 with TRBJ1-6; no clear D. Germline-derived CDR1 and CDR2 are SNHLY and FYNNEI. V was cut by 6 bases and J by 7 bases, with 19 bases left in between. The CDR3 is made up of 16 amino acids. CDR3 sequence reads: CASSPLLRNRNSPLHF. The CDR3 coding sequence is TGTGCCAGCAGCCCCCTCCTTCGAAATAGAAATTCACCCCTCCACTTT.

V and J are TRBV29-1 and TRBJ2-5; D is perhaps TRBD1 or TRBD2 (6 bases each). Trimming left V 6 bases short and J 5 bases short, with 13 bases between. The CDR3 has 12 amino acids. Germline CDR1 reads SQVTM; CDR2 reads ANQGSEA. The CDR3 nucleotides are TGCAGCGTGTCCGGGGGCGAGGAGACCCAGTACTTC. This translates into CSVSGGEETQYF. Full variable domain (rest looked up from reference TRBV29-1 and TRBJ2-5): SAVISQKPSRDICQRGTSLTIQCQVDSQVTMMFWYRQQPGQSLTLIATANQGSEATYESGFVIDKFPISRPNLTFSTLTVSNMSPEDSSIYLCSVSGGEETQYFGPGTRLLVL.

The chain links TRBV7-3 to TRBJ2-1; D call uncertain. CDR1 is SGHTA, CDR2 FQGTGA, per germline. Trimming pared 8 bases from V and 7 bases from J, leaving 9 bases between. The CDR3 contains 11 residues. The CDR3 loop reads CASGNSNEQFF. The DNA for the CDR3 is TGTGCCAGCGGAAACTCGAATGAGCAGTTCTTC.

This clone was seen just once. The chain joins TRBV2 to TRBJ1-4, with 7 bases lining up with TRBD1. Per the germline V gene, CDR1 is SNHLY and CDR2 is FYNNEI. The CDR3 is 13 amino acids. J lost 5 bases, V lost 8 bases, and 5 bases had no gene match. The CDR3 region has the DNA TGTGCCAGCGGGGGGGACAGAAATGAAAAACTGTTTTTT. Amino acid sequence: CASGGDRNEKLFF.

The rearrangement links TRBV10-2 to TRBJ2-1, with TRBD1 identical over 9 bases. Trimming cost V 6 bases and J 5 bases; bases outside gene matches: 8. The germline V gene encodes CDR1 WSHSY and CDR2 SAAADI. The CDR3 has 15 amino acids. CDR3 protein: CASSLPGQGNNEQFF. The CDR3 bases are TGCGCCAGCAGCTTACCGGGACAGGGCAACAATGAGCAGTTCTTC.

The V call is TRBV6-2 or TRBV6-3, the J call TRBJ2-3; D perhaps matches TRBD2 (6 bases). Germline CDR1 MNHEY, CDR2 SVGEGT. This CDR3 is built from 11 residues. The germline V and J ends were trimmed by 5 bases and 8 bases, with 8 bases remaining between them. The CDR3 DNA is TGTGCCAGCAGTCGACTAGGTACGCAGTATTTT. It codes for CASSRLGTQYF.

At least ten counts were recorded for this clone. The chain links TRBV4-1 to TRBJ2-7; D possibly matches TRBD1 or TRBD2 (6 bases each). Trimming shortened V by 2 bases and J by 5 bases, and 16 bases separated the two germline ends. The length of the CDR3 is 15 residues. Germline V lookup: CDR1 MGHRA, CDR2 YSYEKL. CDR3 DNA sequence: TGCGCCAGCAGCCAACTTCTTCAGGGGAGGCACGAGCAGTACTTC. It yields the protein CASSQLLQGRHEQYF.

This chain connects TRBV25-1 to TRBJ2-5, with D possibly being TRBD1 or TRBD2 (7 bases each). CDR3 length: 17 residues. V was pared by 0 bases and J by 2 bases, with 16 bases between. Germline CDR1 MGHDK, CDR2 SYGVNS. CDR3 DNA sequence: TGTGCCAGCAGTGAATACAGGGGGGGGATGGGTCAAGAGACCCAGTACTTC. The encoded protein is CASSEYRGGMGQETQYF.

This clone occurred once. The V gene is TRBV7-9, the J gene TRBJ2-1; possibly TRBD1 or TRBD2 for D (6 bases each). Germline V gene data show CDR1 as SEHNR and CDR2 as FQNEAQ (reference sequence). The V end was cut by 5 bases, the J end by 5 bases, with 22 bases between. The CDR3 length is 17 residues. The CDR3 here is CASSPRYGGPTDNEQFF. The DNA for the CDR3 is TGTGCCAGCAGCCCCCGCTACGGGGGCCCCACCGACAATGAGCAGTTCTTC.